Following are 31 T cell receptor beta chains from one sample sequenced in a study of blood T cell repertoires in COVID-19 (dated by TCRdb to the early 2020s). The protocol used for the library was the immunoSEQ multiplex PCR assay. TCRdb stores this immuneACCESS table with in-frame sequences only. Part of the clones is absent; in the studies checked, under half of the shortfall reflects unresolved V genes, and no reason is known for the rest. A total of 400,000 to 500,000 clones appear in this sample, nearly 90% of them only once. The ten largest make up about 1.4% of the sample. The sample consisted of PBMCs or T cells enriched from blood (not recorded which). The source of these receptors is a woman aged 18-29 years who had been exposed to COVID-19.

J is TRBJ1-2 and V is TRBV7-8, with 7 bases lining up with TRBD1. The CDR3 consists of 14 residues. Germline CDR1 is SGHVS and CDR2 is FQNEAQ. Trimming at V came to 5 bases and at J to 4 bases, leaving 7 bases not matched to a gene. The CDR3 nucleotides are TGTGCCAGCAGCAGAGGGACAGACCTCTATGGCTACACCTTC. Encoded protein: CASSRGTDLYGYTF.

The chain is built from TRBV5-4 and TRBJ2-1; 10 bases agree with TRBD2. This CDR3 contains 16 residues. V was pared by 4 bases and J by 1 base, with 5 bases of the junction left unmatched. From germline, CDR1 is SGHNT and CDR2 YYREEE (reference sequence). The CDR3 DNA reads TGTGCCAGCAGCACTCTAGCGGGGGTTTCCTACAATGAGCAGTTCTTC. As protein: CASSTLAGVSYNEQFF.

This rearrangement joins TRBV19 to TRBJ2-5; D is undetermined. Trimming cost V 0 bases and J 2 bases, with 4 bases left between them. This CDR3 is 13 amino acids long. CDR1 is LNHDA and CDR2 is SQIVND in the germline V gene (reference sequence). The CDR3 protein is CASSIDPQETQYF. The CDR3, as DNA: TGTGCCAGTAGTATAGACCCTCAAGAGACCCAGTACTTC.

V gene TRBV6-5 combines with J gene TRBJ2-7; 8 nucleotides match TRBD2. Germline V lookup: CDR1 MNHEY, CDR2 SVGAGI. V lost 6 bases to trimming and J lost 3 bases; unmatched junction nucleotides: 10. This CDR3 region has 15 residues. The CDR3 is CASSYGGETNYEQYF. The CDR3 nucleotides are TGTGCCAGCAGCTACGGGGGGGAGACTAACTACGAGCAGTACTTC.

The genes are TRBV7-2 and TRBJ1-6; the match to TRBD1 covers 8 bases. Per the germline V gene, CDR1 is SGHTA and CDR2 is FQGNSA. The CDR3 contains 15 residues. V lost 3 bases and J lost 10; bases outside the gene matches: 8. In nucleotides, the CDR3 is TGTGCCAGCAGCTTCCTCGGACAGGGAGGCTCACCCCTCCACTTT. It codes for CASSFLGQGGSPLHF.

This clone showed up just once. This chain links TRBV30 with TRBJ1-2; tentative D call: TRBD1 (6 bases). The V gene's germline CDR1 is GTSNPN and CDR2 SVGIG (reference sequence). V was shortened by 0 bases and J by 5 bases, with 19 bases between the two germline ends. The CDR3 is 16 residues long. The CDR3 protein is CAWSVRSGAALYGYTF. The CDR3 bases are TGTGCCTGGAGTGTACGGTCAGGGGCGGCACTTTATGGCTACACCTTC.

This chain joins TRBV15 and TRBJ1-1, with D possibly being TRBD1 (6 bases). The CDR3 has 13 residues. CDR1 is LNHNV and CDR2 is YYDKDF in the germline V gene (reference sequence). Trimming removed 0 bases from V and 8 bases from J, with 10 bases in between. The CDR3 bases are TGTGCCACCAGCAGAGATATGACAGGCGAAGCTTTCTTT. Protein product: CATSRDMTGEAFF.

The chain uses TRBV19 and TRBJ2-3; D unresolved. V shed 5 bases and J shed 0 bases, with 12 bases lying between them. This CDR3 comprises 15 residues. Germline V lookup: CDR1 LNHDA, CDR2 SQIVND (reference sequence). The CDR3 loop is CASSPLSSSTDTQYF. Here the CDR3 DNA reads TGTGCCAGTAGTCCCCTCTCTTCTAGCACAGATACGCAGTATTTT. The whole variable domain, remainder taken from reference TRBV19 and TRBJ2-3, is DGGITQSPKYLFRKEGQNVTLSCEQNLNHDAMYWYRQDPGQGLRLIYYSQIVNDFQKGDIAEGYSVSREKKESFPLTVTSAQKNPTAFYLCASSPLSSSTDTQYFGPGTRLTVL.

The CDR3 DNA reads TGTGCCAGCACCGACAGGCCTTCCTACGAGCAGTACTTC. Translation: CASTDRPSYEQYF. The V and J genes are TRBV6-6 and TRBJ2-7; a possible D gene is TRBD1 (6 bases). V lost 7 bases to trimming and J lost 1 base, with 11 bases between them. The CDR3 totals 13 residues. Looked up from germline, CDR1 is MNHNY and CDR2 is SVGAGI (reference sequence).

The gene calls are TRBV5-4 and TRBJ2-2, with 10 bases matching TRBD2. There are 15 residues in the CDR3. The germline CDR1 and CDR2 sequences are SGHNT and YYREEE (reference sequence). The trim removed 4 bases at V and 4 bases at J, leaving 4 bases unmatched. The CDR3 coding sequence is TGTGCCAGCAGCCGACTAGCGGGCCTCACCGGGGAGCTGTTTTTT. As protein: CASSRLAGLTGELFF.

V and J are TRBV6-5 and TRBJ2-7; 9 bases fit TRBD2. The CDR3 consists of 15 residues. Germline CDR1 MNHEY, CDR2 SVGAGI. The V segment lost 4 bases and the J segment 2 bases; nucleotides outside the gene matches: 6. Here the CDR3 reads CASSFRSSGAYEQYF. The DNA of the CDR3 is TGTGCCAGCAGTTTCCGTTCTAGCGGGGCCTACGAGCAGTACTTC.

This chain joins TRBV12-3 or TRBV12-4 and TRBJ1-2, with D possibly TRBD1 on 6 matching bases. Between the trimmed V and J ends, which lost 2 bases and 7 bases, there was a span of 11 bases. The CDR3 length is 13 residues. The DNA for the CDR3 is TGTGCCAGCAGTTTAAACAGGGCTGGTGGCTACACCTTC. Translated: CASSLNRAGGYTF.

Turning to this clone: This sample includes further DNA sequences coding for the same CDR3. The chain employs TRBV6-5 and TRBJ1-1, with 7 bases matching TRBD1. This CDR3 has 15 residues. The V segment lost 2 bases and the J segment 0 bases; nucleotides outside the gene matches: 3. CDR1 and CDR2 (germline): MNHEY, SVGAGI. CDR3 nucleotide sequence: TGTGCCAGCAGTTACGGGGACAGAATGAACACTGAAGCTTTCTTT. Amino acid sequence: CASSYGDRMNTEAFF.

This chain uses TRBV10-1 with TRBJ2-1; 7 nucleotides line up with TRBD1. The CDR3 spans 17 residues. V lost 0 bases to trimming and J lost 0 bases; unmatched junction nucleotides: 5. CDR1 is WNHNN, CDR2 SYGVQD, per germline (reference sequence). The CDR3 DNA follows: TGCGCCAGCAGTGAGTCCTCCGGGACAGACTCCTACAATGAGCAGTTCTTC. Amino acid sequence: CASSESSGTDSYNEQFF.

The V and J genes are TRBV27 and TRBJ2-2, with D possibly being TRBD1 (6 bases). This CDR3 is built from 14 residues. Germline CDR1 and CDR2: MNHEY and SMNVEV (reference sequence). V lost 5 bases, J lost 6 bases, and 13 bases lay in between. The DNA for the CDR3 is TGTGCCAGCAGTATGACACGGACAGCCGGGGAGCTGTTTTTT. This sequence encodes CASSMTRTAGELFF.

The V and J genes are TRBV9 and TRBJ2-1; TRBD2 agrees at 12 bases. The junction had 7 bases not matched to a gene; V was cut back by 3 bases and J by 6 bases. The CDR3 sequence is 16 residues long. Germline V gene sequence: CDR1 SGDLS, CDR2 YYNGEE. CDR3 protein: CASSASGTSGPNEQFF. CDR3 bases: TGTGCCAGCAGCGCGTCCGGGACTAGCGGGCCCAATGAGCAGTTCTTC.

The chain recombines TRBV15 with TRBJ1-2; 7 nucleotides match TRBD1. This CDR3 comprises 14 residues. V was clipped by 5 bases and J by 0 bases; unmatched bases: 3. Per germline, CDR1 LNHNV and CDR2 YYDKDF (reference sequence). The CDR3 protein is CATSGTVTNYGYTF. The CDR3 DNA follows: TGTGCCACCAGCGGGACAGTTACTAACTATGGCTACACCTTC.

V usage is TRBV6-1 and J usage is TRBJ2-7; TRBD1 matches at 8 bases. V was pared by 3 bases and J by 3 bases, with 7 bases of the junction left unmatched. The germline gives CDR1 MNHNS, CDR2 SASEGT. This CDR3 is 15 amino acids long. CDR3 bases: TGTGCCAGCAGTGATGGGACAGGAGCTCTCTACGAGCAGTACTTC. Protein product: CASSDGTGALYEQYF.

The V and J genes are TRBV4-3 and TRBJ1-2; a weak D match, TRBD1 (6 bases). This CDR3 is built from 15 residues. Germline CDR1 and CDR2: LGHNA and YSLEER. V was trimmed by 0 bases and J by 8 bases, leaving 16 bases between them. In DNA form, the CDR3 reads TGCGCCAGCAGCCAAGATCGGTGGGGGCCGGTAGGCTACACCTTC. It encodes CASSQDRWGPVGYTF.

The V call is TRBV4-1, the J call TRBJ2-7; 16 bases are a match to TRBD2. V trimming: 6 bases; J trimming: 0 bases; junction bases outside the gene matches: 11. Germline CDR1 is MGHRA and CDR2 is YSYEKL. CDR3 size: 19 residues. CDR3 amino acids: CASRPIGTSGGDLSYEQYF. CDR3 sequence (DNA): TGCGCCAGCAGACCTATTGGGACTAGCGGGGGGGATCTCTCCTACGAGCAGTACTTC.

J is TRBJ2-3 and V is TRBV3-1 (or the pseudogene TRBV3-2); 8 bases map to TRBD2. The CDR3 contains 16 residues. Per germline, CDR1 LGHDT and CDR2 YNNKEL (reference sequence). After removal of 4 bases from V and 0 bases from J, the junction contained 6 bases not matched to a gene. The CDR3 loop is CASSLWTSRSTDTQYF. CDR3 coding DNA: TGTGCCAGCAGCCTCTGGACTAGCCGTAGCACAGATACGCAGTATTTT.

The chain joins TRBV4-1 to TRBJ2-5; D might be TRBD2 (6 bases). Germline CDR1 is MGHRA and CDR2 is YSYEKL. The CDR3 consists of 16 residues. V was shortened by 1 base and J by 2 bases, with 14 bases between the two germline ends. The DNA of the CDR3 is TGCGCCAGCAGCCAAGCGCGAGCTGCGGGGCAAGAGACCCAGTACTTC. This gives the protein CASSQARAAGQETQYF.

The chain has TRBV18 and TRBJ2-5, with D possibly matching TRBD2 (5 bases). CDR1 and CDR2 from the germline V gene are KGHSH and LQKENI. Trimming removed 3 bases at V and 4 bases at J, with 9 bases between. This CDR3 region has 13 residues. Here the CDR3 DNA reads TGTGCCAGCTCACCCACGGGAACAGAGACCCAGTACTTC. This gives the protein CASSPTGTETQYF.

Remarks on this clone: Other DNA sequences from this sample encode an identical CDR3 as well. V gene TRBV6-1 combines with J gene TRBJ2-7; tentatively, D is TRBD1 (6 bases). Between the trimmed V and J ends, which lost 0 bases and 0 bases, there was a span of 9 bases. This CDR3 region has 15 residues. Germline CDR1 reads MNHNS; CDR2 reads SASEGT. The CDR3 loop is CASSEAGGSSYEQYF. The CDR3 DNA sequence: TGTGCCAGCAGTGAAGCAGGGGGAAGCTCCTACGAGCAGTACTTC.

The chain's CDR3 is CASSDDIFNQPQHF. CDR3 sequence (DNA): TGTGCCAGCAGTGATGACATATTCAATCAGCCCCAGCATTTT. The V and J genes are TRBV6-1 and TRBJ1-5; D call uncertain. Germline V gene lookup returns CDR1 MNHNS and CDR2 SASEGT. The CDR3 is 14 amino acids. V lost 3 bases and J 3 bases, leaving 9 bases between the germline ends.

This chain uses TRBV7-9 with TRBJ2-7, with 8 bases that match TRBD2. Per the germline V gene, CDR1 is SEHNR and CDR2 is FQNEAQ (reference sequence). The CDR3 loop spans 16 amino acids. After removal of 8 bases from V and 1 base from J, the junction contained 13 bases not matched to a gene. CDR3 sequence (DNA): TGTGCCAGCGGCAACGGGGGGGGAGGCCCATCCTACGAGCAGTACTTC. It encodes CASGNGGGGPSYEQYF.

This clone was counted a few times. The chain joins TRBV19 to TRBJ1-1; a weak D match, TRBD1 (6 bases). This CDR3 region has 14 residues. CDR1 is LNHDA and CDR2 is SQIVND in the germline V gene (reference sequence). The germline V and J ends were trimmed by 3 bases and 4 bases, with 12 bases remaining between them. The CDR3 spells CASSIPSRGTEAFF. In nucleotides, the CDR3 is TGTGCCAGTAGTATTCCCAGCAGGGGCACTGAAGCTTTCTTT.

V usage is TRBV5-6 and J usage is TRBJ2-7; 9 nucleotides match TRBD1. V was clipped by 4 bases and J by 1 base; unmatched bases: 6. This CDR3 has 15 amino acids. CDR1 is SGHDT, CDR2 YYEEEE, per germline. The DNA of the CDR3 is TGTGCCAGCAGCCGGGACAGGGCTTTTTCCTACGAGCAGTACTTC. Its protein is CASSRDRAFSYEQYF.

This clone is a singleton in its sample. This chain joins TRBV9 and TRBJ2-7; 8 bases are shared with TRBD1. Per the germline V gene, CDR1 is SGDLS and CDR2 is YYNGEE. This CDR3 has 14 amino acids. V was pared by 3 bases and J by 3 bases, with 5 bases of the junction left unmatched. CDR3 region: CASSAGQVDYEQYF. The CDR3 DNA reads as TGTGCCAGCAGCGCGGGACAGGTCGACTACGAGCAGTACTTC.

As to this clone: Mismatch with germline at one junction end may stem from a read error. The V call is TRBV6-1, the J call TRBJ1-5; 7 bases are a match to TRBD1. CDR3 length: 15 residues. Germline-derived CDR1 and CDR2 are MNHNS and SASEGT. The CDR3 bases are TGTGCCAGCAGCGAAGAGACAGGGTACGGTCAGCCCCAGCATTTT. Translating it yields CASSEETGYGQPQHF.

The gene calls are TRBV6-6 and TRBJ1-1, with a weak D call TRBD1 (5 bases). CDR1 and CDR2 from the germline V gene are MNHNY and SVGAGI (reference sequence). Trimming pared 5 bases from V and 0 bases from J, leaving 25 bases between. The CDR3 totals 19 residues. CDR3 sequence reads: CASSHPVFMAGRMNTEAFF. DNA of the CDR3: TGTGCCAGCAGTCACCCGGTTTTTATGGCAGGGCGAATGAACACTGAAGCTTTCTTT.